This T cell receptor beta chain was profiled in a study of shared clonotypes between healthy human individuals. TCRdb's copy holds only in-frame clones and misses some; the assay was immunoSEQ multiplex PCR. The data contain 2.3 million or so clones, more than 85% of them singletons. V dropped 4 bases and J dropped 0 bases, with 12 bases sitting between them. From germline, CDR1 is SGHDN and CDR2 FVKESK. The CDR3 contains 15 residues. This clone has just a few counts. This receptor was obtained from a man aged 18 to 30 in good health. Some clones in this sample may be carry-over from other donors' samples. This chain joins TRBV14 and TRBJ1-1; D not resolved. The material sequenced was naive CD4+ T cells from PBMCs. The sample's subset: CD45RA+ positively selected. As DNA, the CDR3 is TGTGCCAGCAGCCCTAGACGGACCATGAACACTGAAGCTTTCTTT. Protein: CASSPRRTMNTEAFF.